The 31 T cell receptor beta chains given below trace back to one sample, sequenced in a study of blood T cell repertoires in COVID-19. Data came from immunoSEQ multiplex PCR; TCRdb stores just in-frame clones and leaves some out. Among 150,000 to 200,000 clones listed, under 85% were seen once. The sequencing sample was made of peripheral blood. The receptors were gathered from a man between 60 and 75 years old with active or convalescent COVID-19.

The J gene is TRBJ1-3, the V gene TRBV19; a weak D match, TRBD1 (6 bases). Deletions cut 9 bases from V and 2 bases from J, with 14 bases between. Germline CDR1 and CDR2: LNHDA and SQIVND (reference sequence). This CDR3 has 14 residues. CDR3 nucleotide sequence: TGTGCCAGCGGACAGTCGCGGACTGGAAACACCATATATTTT. Protein product: CASGQSRTGNTIYF.

J is TRBJ2-7 and V is TRBV7-6; 7 nucleotides match TRBD1. V gave up 1 base and J gave up 6 bases; unmatched junction bases: 18. CDR1 is SGHVS and CDR2 is FNYEAQ in the germline V gene. This CDR3 is built from 18 residues. The CDR3 here is CASSLEYRGGRKGCEQYF. The CDR3 DNA is TGTGCCAGCAGCTTAGAATACCGAGGGGGCAGGAAAGGATGCGAGCAGTACTTC.

The chain recombines TRBV10-3 with TRBJ1-3, with D possibly TRBD1 on 5 matching bases. The CDR3 covers 12 residues. The V end was cut by 7 bases, the J end by 1 base, with 5 bases between. Germline assignment: CDR1 ENHRY and CDR2 SYGVKD. In nucleotides, the CDR3 is TGTGCCATCAAGGGGTCTGGAAACACCATATATTTT. As protein: CAIKGSGNTIYF.

This clone was seen repeatedly, ten times or more. This chain connects TRBV6-6 to TRBJ2-7; 7 bases map to TRBD1. Germline CDR1 is MNHNY and CDR2 is SVGAGI (reference sequence). Germline trimming cut 2 bases from V and 2 bases from J; bases unmatched to any gene: 9. The CDR3 covers 16 residues. CDR3 loop: CASSYPDPGQPYEQYF. The CDR3 region has the DNA TGTGCCAGCAGTTACCCGGACCCGGGACAGCCCTACGAGCAGTACTTC.

The chain recombines TRBV4-1 with TRBJ2-5; the D gene is possibly TRBD2 (6 bases). The CDR3 contains 16 residues. CDR1 MGHRA and CDR2 YSYEKL come from the germline V gene. V was clipped by 0 bases and J by 5 bases, with 16 bases between them. The CDR3 sequence is CASSQDRWEGGETQYF. CDR3 coding DNA: TGCGCCAGCAGCCAAGATCGGTGGGAAGGAGGGGAGACCCAGTACTTC.

The rearrangement joins TRBV11-2 to TRBJ2-7; TRBD2 matches at 7 bases. J gave up 3 bases and V 5 bases, and 10 bases lay outside the gene matches. This CDR3 is built from 15 residues. Germline V lookup: CDR1 SGHAT, CDR2 FQNNGV. This CDR3 reads CASSRREYAFYEQYF. As DNA, the CDR3 is TGTGCCAGCAGCCGGCGGGAGTACGCCTTCTACGAGCAGTACTTC.

V and J are TRBV7-2 and TRBJ1-1, with 9 bases aligning to TRBD1. The V gene's germline CDR1 is SGHTA and CDR2 FQGNSA. Trimming at V came to 4 bases and at J to 1 base, leaving 1 base not matched to a gene. This CDR3 is built from 14 residues. This CDR3 is CASSWGQGNTEAFF. DNA for the CDR3: TGTGCCAGCAGCTGGGGACAGGGGAACACTGAAGCTTTCTTT.

V gene TRBV19 combines with J gene TRBJ1-2, with D possibly being TRBD1 (6 bases). This CDR3 has 15 amino acids. The ends were cut back, 5 bases at V and 0 bases at J, with 13 bases in the middle. Germline loops: CDR1 LNHDA, CDR2 SQIVND (reference sequence). The CDR3 region has the DNA TGTGCCAGTAGTTTTTGGACAGTCGCTAACTATGGCTACACCTTC. This gives the protein CASSFWTVANYGYTF.

Points on this clone: No DNA is shown, since the ends of the CDR3 on it are uncertain; the CDR3 is the one TCRdb lists. The chain recombines TRBV7-2 with TRBJ1-1; whether TRBD1, the table's D call, matches the DNA was not checked. The CDR3 spans 17 residues, counting both ends. Germline V gives CDR1 SGHTA, CDR2 FQGNSA. The CDR3 here is CASSLVLRAGENTEAFF.

The chain combines TRBV27 with TRBJ2-7; a possible D gene is TRBD1 (6 bases). The CDR3 totals 14 residues. Germline CDR1 reads MNHEY; CDR2 reads SMNVEV (reference sequence). V lost 6 bases and J 4 bases, leaving 16 bases between the germline ends. DNA of the CDR3: TGTGCCAGCAGCTTAAGGACAACAGGGTACGAGCAGTACTTC. Its translation: CASSLRTTGYEQYF.

J is TRBJ2-3 and V is TRBV27; the D gene is possibly TRBD2 (6 bases). Germline lookup yields CDR1 MNHEY and CDR2 SMNVEV (reference sequence). The V and J ends lost 2 bases and 2 bases respectively, with 11 bases between them. The CDR3 has 15 amino acids. This chain's CDR3 is CASSLNGGFTDTQYF. CDR3 DNA sequence: TGTGCCAGCAGTTTAAACGGGGGTTTCACAGATACGCAGTATTTT.

The gene calls are TRBV6-2 or TRBV6-3 and TRBJ2-3; 10 nucleotides agree with TRBD2. The length of the CDR3 is 18 residues. The V and J ends lost 2 bases and 2 bases, in that order; junction bases with no gene match: 10. Germline lookup yields CDR1 MNHEY and CDR2 SVGEGT. CDR3: CASSYPAASGRATDTQYF. CDR3 nucleotide sequence: TGTGCCAGCAGTTACCCGGCGGCTAGCGGGAGAGCCACAGATACGCAGTATTTT.

The rearrangement links TRBV7-2 to TRBJ1-2; TRBD1 is a possible D gene (5 bases). The CDR3 totals 14 residues. Germline CDR1 is SGHTA and CDR2 is FQGNSA. The ends were cut back, 5 bases at V and 7 bases at J, with 17 bases in the middle. The CDR3 spells CASSVRLDSLGYTF. The CDR3, as DNA: TGTGCCAGCAGCGTCAGGCTTGACAGCCTTGGCTACACCTTC. Looking up the rest from reference TRBV7-2 and TRBJ1-2 gives the full variable domain: GAGVSQSPSNKVTEKGKDVELRCDPISGHTALYWYRQSLGQGLEFLIYFQGNSAPDKSGLPSDRFSAERTGGSVSTLTIQRTQQEDSAVYLCASSVRLDSLGYTFGSGTRLTVV.

The chain couples TRBV7-9 to TRBJ2-2, with 13 bases lining up with TRBD2. In germline, CDR1 is SEHNR, CDR2 FQNEAQ (reference sequence). This CDR3 contains 19 residues. The V and J ends lost 2 bases and 1 base, in that order; junction bases with no gene match: 7. Written as DNA, the CDR3 is TGTGCCAGCAGCTTACCCCTTGGGACTAGCGGGAAGAACACCGGGGAGCTGTTTTTT. Translated, it gives CASSLPLGTSGKNTGELFF.

The chain joins TRBV5-1 to TRBJ2-3, with D possibly being TRBD2 (6 bases). The CDR3 has 17 amino acids. Germline values: CDR1 SGHRS, CDR2 YFSETQ. V dropped 4 bases and J dropped 1 base, with 19 bases sitting between them. The CDR3 protein is CASSTTMSGRGTDTQYF. CDR3 DNA sequence: TGCGCCAGCAGCACTACTATGAGCGGGCGAGGCACAGATACGCAGTATTTT.

The rearrangement links TRBV11-2 to TRBJ2-2; no firm D call. The CDR3 is 15 residues long. V lost 0 bases and J 5 bases, leaving 10 bases between the germline ends. Germline V gene lookup returns CDR1 SGHAT and CDR2 FQNNGV. CDR3 bases: TGTGCCAGCAGCTTAGAAGGTAGCTGGACCGGGGAGCTGTTTTTT. The encoded protein is CASSLEGSWTGELFF.

This clone was seen just once. The rearrangement links TRBV10-3 to TRBJ2-7; 9 nucleotides match TRBD1. This CDR3 has 16 amino acids. Per the germline V gene, CDR1 is ENHRY and CDR2 is SYGVKD. Trimming cost V 3 bases and J 9 bases; bases outside gene matches: 15. The CDR3 nucleotides read TGTGCCATCAGTGAAATAGGACAGGGGAAGGCACTCGGGCAGTACTTC. As protein: CAISEIGQGKALGQYF.

The V gene is TRBV24-1, the J gene TRBJ1-2; a possible D gene is TRBD1 (5 bases). Trimming shortened V by 9 bases and J by 6 bases, and 22 bases separated the two germline ends. CDR1 and CDR2 (germline): KGHDR, SFDVKD. The CDR3 sequence is 15 residues long. The CDR3 loop reads CATSLGGGGDDGYTF. The CDR3, as DNA: TGTGCCACCTCTCTGGGGGGGGGTGGAGATGATGGCTACACCTTC.

The V call is TRBV3-1 (or the pseudogene TRBV3-2), the J call TRBJ2-7; a possible D gene is TRBD2 (5 bases). V shed 2 bases and J shed 0 bases, with 11 bases lying between them. The CDR3 totals 15 residues. Germline CDR1 LGHDT, CDR2 YNNKEL (reference sequence). This CDR3 reads CASSQKEGHSYEQYF. In DNA form, the CDR3 reads TGTGCCAGCAGCCAAAAAGAGGGCCACTCCTACGAGCAGTACTTC.

This chain uses TRBV9 with TRBJ2-7; 7 bases line up with TRBD2. From germline, CDR1 is SGDLS and CDR2 YYNGEE. The ends lost 5 bases at V and 6 bases at J; junction bases unmatched: 5. CDR3 length equals 12 residues. CDR3 residues: CASSGSSGEQYF. The CDR3 DNA is TGTGCCAGCAGTGGATCTAGCGGCGAGCAGTACTTC.

In its sample, this clone was seen many times. The chain links TRBV3-1 (or the pseudogene TRBV3-2) to TRBJ2-4, with a possible D match to TRBD1 (6 bases). The length of the CDR3 is 15 residues. V was cut by 4 bases and J by 6 bases, with 16 bases left in between. From germline, CDR1 is LGHDT and CDR2 YNNKEL (reference sequence). CDR3 coding DNA: TGTGCCAGCAGCCCCAGAAGGACAGATTTAAACATTCAGTACTTC. Protein sequence: CASSPRRTDLNIQYF.

The V gene is TRBV28, the J gene TRBJ1-2; D possibly corresponds to TRBD1 (5 bases). The V and J ends lost 6 bases and 7 bases respectively, with 12 bases between them. The CDR3 has 12 amino acids. CDR1 and CDR2 from the germline V gene are MDHEN and SYDVKM. CDR3 protein: CASRPQGGGYTF. CDR3 coding DNA: TGTGCCAGCAGACCCCAGGGAGGTGGCTACACCTTC.

The CDR3 DNA follows: TGTGCCAGCAGGGGGGACAGACTCAATCAGCCCCAGCATTTT. Encoded protein: CASRGDRLNQPQHF. V and J are TRBV27 and TRBJ1-5; TRBD1 matches 7 bases. Germline trimming cut 6 bases from V and 3 bases from J; bases unmatched to any gene: 5. The CDR3 covers 14 residues. Germline assignment: CDR1 MNHEY and CDR2 SMNVEV (reference sequence).

V usage is TRBV7-2 and J usage is TRBJ1-3, with D possibly TRBD1 on 5 matching bases. The length of the CDR3 is 13 residues. From germline, CDR1 is SGHTA and CDR2 FQGNSA. The V gene lost 2 bases and the J gene lost 3 bases, with 5 bases spanning the gap. The CDR3, as DNA: TGTGCCAGCAGCTTACAGGGTGGAAACACCATATATTTT. This gives the protein CASSLQGGNTIYF.

In DNA, the CDR3 is TGTGCCAGCGGCCCCCGTTCGAACACTGAAGCTTTCTTT. Translated: CASGPRSNTEAFF. This sequence joins TRBV28 and TRBJ1-1, with no clear D. The V gene lost 8 bases and the J gene lost 1 base, with 11 bases spanning the gap. CDR3 length equals 13 residues. CDR1 and CDR2 (germline): MDHEN, SYDVKM.

The table lists this clone with many counts. The chain couples TRBV11-2 to TRBJ2-1; D is ambiguous. Trimming removed 2 bases from V and 7 bases from J, with 12 bases in between. This CDR3 spans 14 amino acids. From germline, CDR1 is SGHAT and CDR2 FQNNGV. CDR3 residues: CASSLLERGNEQFF. The CDR3 DNA reads as TGTGCCAGCAGCTTACTAGAGCGAGGTAATGAGCAGTTCTTC.

This chain connects TRBV9 to TRBJ2-5; D may be TRBD2 (5 bases). Per the germline V gene, CDR1 is SGDLS and CDR2 is YYNGEE. V lost 0 bases and J 3 bases, leaving 21 bases between the germline ends. CDR3 length equals 18 residues. CDR3 protein: CASSVGELVGSNEETQYF. CDR3 DNA: TGTGCCAGCAGCGTAGGGGAGCTAGTTGGCTCCAATGAAGAGACCCAGTACTTC.

This chain uses TRBV28 with TRBJ1-1, with 7 positions matching TRBD1. The CDR3 contains 14 residues. Germline V lookup: CDR1 MDHEN, CDR2 SYDVKM. The V gene end was trimmed by 6 bases and the J gene end by 4 bases; junction bases not matched to a gene: 8. The CDR3 region is CASSLTTGITEAFF. In nucleotides, the CDR3 is TGTGCCAGCAGCCTAACGACAGGGATCACTGAAGCTTTCTTT. The full variable domain, completed using reference TRBV28 and TRBJ1-1, is DVKVTQSSRYLVKRTGEKVFLECVQDMDHENMFWYRQDPGLGLRLIYFSYDVKMKEKGDIPEGYSVSREKKERFSLILESASTNQTSMYLCASSLTTGITEAFFGQGTRLTVV.

This sequence joins TRBV5-4 and TRBJ2-7; TRBD1 matches 8 bases. This CDR3 spans 14 amino acids. Germline V gene data show CDR1 as SGHNT and CDR2 as YYREEE (reference sequence). Trimming cost V 3 bases and J 6 bases; bases outside gene matches: 8. The CDR3 DNA sequence: TGTGCCAGCAGCTCTACAGGGGGTCGAGGCGAGCAGTACTTC. Protein product: CASSSTGGRGEQYF.

The genes are TRBV28 and TRBJ2-1, with TRBD1 as a possible D gene (5 bases). This CDR3 contains 15 residues. CDR1 and CDR2 from the germline V gene are MDHEN and SYDVKM. V lost 8 bases to trimming and J lost 0 bases, with 14 bases between them. The CDR3 loop reads CASGEQESSYNEQFF. CDR3 coding DNA: TGTGCCAGCGGGGAACAGGAGAGCTCCTACAATGAGCAGTTCTTC.

As regards this clone: Relative to the germline gene, one junction end is altered; a read error may explain this. The V call is TRBV11-3, the J call TRBJ2-3; TRBD1 matches at 10 bases. CDR1 and CDR2 from the germline V gene are SGHNT and YENEEA. The CDR3 sequence is 15 residues long. CDR3 coding DNA: TGTGCCAGCAGCCTAGACAGGGGGCGAATTGATACGCAGTATTTT. It specifies CASSLDRGRIDTQYF.